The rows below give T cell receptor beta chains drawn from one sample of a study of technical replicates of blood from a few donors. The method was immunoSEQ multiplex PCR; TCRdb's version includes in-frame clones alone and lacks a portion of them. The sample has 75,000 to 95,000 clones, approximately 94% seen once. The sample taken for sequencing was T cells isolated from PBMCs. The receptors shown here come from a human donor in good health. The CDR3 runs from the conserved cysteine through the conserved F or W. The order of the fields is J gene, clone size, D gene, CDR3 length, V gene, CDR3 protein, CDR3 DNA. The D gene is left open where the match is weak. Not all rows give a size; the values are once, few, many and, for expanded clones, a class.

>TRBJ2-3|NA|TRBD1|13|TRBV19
CGNRDRAIDTQYF
TGTGGAAACCGGGACAGGGCAATAGATACGCAGTATTTT
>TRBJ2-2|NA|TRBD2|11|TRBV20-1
CSAGRAGELFF
TGCAGTGCTGGGAGGGCCGGGGAGCTGTTTTTT
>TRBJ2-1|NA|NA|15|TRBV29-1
CSVEGGERSYNEQFF
TGCAGCGTTGAAGGGGGGGAGAGGTCCTACAATGAGCAGTTCTTC
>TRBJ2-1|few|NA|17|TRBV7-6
CASSLAASSSSYNEQFF
TGTGCCAGCAGCTTAGCCGCCTCATCGAGCTCCTACAATGAGCAGTTCTTC
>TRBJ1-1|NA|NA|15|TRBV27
CASSLSTQVNTEAFF
TGTGCCAGCAGTTTATCGACGCAGGTCAACACTGAAGCTTTCTTT
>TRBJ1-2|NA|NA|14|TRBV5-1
CASSLLTGYDGYTF
TGCGCCAGCAGCTTGCTGACGGGATACGATGGCTACACCTTC
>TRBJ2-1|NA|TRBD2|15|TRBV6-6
CASSPGTRRNNEQFF
TGTGCCTCCTCCCCCGGGACTAGGAGGAACAATGAGCAGTTCTTC
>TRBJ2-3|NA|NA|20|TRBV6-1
CASSGDTRTEGLRGGDTQYF
TGTGCCAGCAGTGGGGACACGAGGACAGAGGGCCTAAGAGGGGGAGATACGCAGTATTTT
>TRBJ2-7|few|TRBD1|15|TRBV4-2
CASSPLGTGSYEQYF
TGTGCCAGCAGCCCCCTAGGGACAGGGTCCTACGAGCAGTACTTC
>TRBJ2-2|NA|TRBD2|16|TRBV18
CASSLSGGFNTGELFF
TGTGCCAGCTCCCTAAGCGGGGGGTTCAACACCGGGGAGCTGTTTTTT
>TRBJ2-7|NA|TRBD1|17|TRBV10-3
CATYALGGTGLSYEQYF
TGTGCCACTTACGCCCTAGGGGGGACAGGACTTTCTTACGAGCAGTACTTC
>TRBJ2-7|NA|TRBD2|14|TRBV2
CASNLSGGSNEQYF
TGTGCCAGCAATCTCAGCGGGGGATCAAACGAGCAGTACTTC
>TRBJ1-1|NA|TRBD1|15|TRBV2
CASRTRTGMNTEAFF
TGTGCCAGCAGAACACGGACAGGGATGAACACTGAAGCTTTCTTT
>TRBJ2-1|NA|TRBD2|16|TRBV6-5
CASSYSRAGVYNEQFF
TGTGCCAGCAGTTACTCCCGAGCGGGGGTATACAATGAGCAGTTCTTC
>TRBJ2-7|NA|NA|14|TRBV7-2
CASSFENSYYEQYF
TGTGCCAGCAGCTTTGAAAACAGCTACTACGAGCAGTACTTC
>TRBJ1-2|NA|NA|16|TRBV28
CASSLARGPSHYGYTF
TGTGCCAGCAGTTTGGCCAGGGGCCCTTCGCACTATGGCTACACCTTC
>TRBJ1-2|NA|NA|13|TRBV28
CASSLPQLYGYTF
TGTGCCAGCAGTTTGCCACAGCTCTATGGCTACACCTTC
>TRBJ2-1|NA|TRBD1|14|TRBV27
CASKEWDRVHEQFF
TGTGCCAGCAAGGAATGGGACAGGGTCCATGAGCAGTTCTTC
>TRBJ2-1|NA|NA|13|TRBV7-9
CASSYRGYNEQFF
TGTGCCAGCAGTTACCGGGGATACAATGAGCAGTTCTTC
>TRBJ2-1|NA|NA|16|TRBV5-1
CASSLGGTRSSNEQFF
TGCGCCAGCAGCTTGGGGGGCACCCGAAGTAGCAATGAGCAGTTCTTC